The clone carrying this T cell receptor beta chain has more than one count but fewer than ten. CDR3 length: 15 residues. Germline V CDR1 and CDR2: DFQATT, SNEGSKA (reference sequence). Trimming took 6 bases from V and 4 from J, leaving 19 bases between them. Unique molecular identifiers were built into the TCRbeta library. MiXCR, applied by TCRdb to the PCR reads, yields one record per CDR3 protein. The sample includes 300,000 or so distinct CDR3 sequences, almost 10% of them seen just once. This sample was included in a study of T-cell reconstitution after alpha-beta-depleted transplantation in children.

The specimen was PBMCs from the stem cell graft donor, collected from the stem cell graft. V usage is TRBV20-1 and J usage is TRBJ2-1; weak D call: TRBD1 (6 bases). The sequence was obtained from a human donor who donated a stem cell graft to a child with SCID. CDR3 residues: CSAYDRGHMYNEQFF. The CDR3 DNA sequence: TGCAGTGCCTACGATCGGGGACACATGTACAATGAGCAGTTCTTC.